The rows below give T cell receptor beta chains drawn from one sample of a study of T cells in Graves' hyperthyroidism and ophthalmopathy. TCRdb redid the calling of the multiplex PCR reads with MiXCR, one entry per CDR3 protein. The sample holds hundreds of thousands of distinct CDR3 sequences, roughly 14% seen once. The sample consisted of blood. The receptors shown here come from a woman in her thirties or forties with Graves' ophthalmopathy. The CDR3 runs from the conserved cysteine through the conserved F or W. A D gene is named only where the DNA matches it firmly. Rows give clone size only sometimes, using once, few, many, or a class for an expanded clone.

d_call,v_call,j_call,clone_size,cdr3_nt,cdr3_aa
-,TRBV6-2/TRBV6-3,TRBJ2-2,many,TGTGCCAGCAGTGGAGGGAGCGAGAACACCGGGGAGCTGTTTTTT,CASSGGSENTGELFF
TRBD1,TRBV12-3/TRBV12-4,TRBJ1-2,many,TGTGCCAGCAGTTTGGACAGGTCGGGCTATGGCTACACCTTC,CASSLDRSGYGYTF
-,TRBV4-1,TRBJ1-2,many,TGCGCCAGCAGCCAAGATCCTGGGTATGGCTATGGCTACACCTTC,CASSQDPGYGYGYTF
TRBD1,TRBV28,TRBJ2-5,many,TGTGCCAGCAGTATCCCCCTAACATCGCCACCTCCGGGACAGTTTCAAGAGACCCAGTACTTC,CASSIPLTSPPPGQFQETQYF
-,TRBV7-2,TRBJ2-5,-,TGTGCCAGCAGCTTAGAACGGGCCGGGGAGACCCAGTACTTC,CASSLERAGETQYF
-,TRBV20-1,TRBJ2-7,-,TGCAGTGCTACAGGGGGACTTACCTACGAGCAGTACTTC,CSATGGLTYEQYF
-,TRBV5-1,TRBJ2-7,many,TGCGCCAGCAGCTTTGACGGAGGACCCTCCTACGAGCAGTACTTC,CASSFDGGPSYEQYF
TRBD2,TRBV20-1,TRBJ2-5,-,TGCAGTGCCCACCCAGTAGCGGGCGGGGACGAGACCCAGTACTTC,CSAHPVAGGDETQYF
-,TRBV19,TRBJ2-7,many,TGTGCCAGTAGTATTCATAACTCCTACGAGCAGTACTTC,CASSIHNSYEQYF
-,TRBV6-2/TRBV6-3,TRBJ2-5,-,TGTGCCAGCAGTCGACGATTGACAGGCCAAGAGACCCAGTACTTC,CASSRRLTGQETQYF
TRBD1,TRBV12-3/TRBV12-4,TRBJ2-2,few,TGTGCCAGCAGTTTAGGGACAGGGGTTTACACCGGGGAGCTGTTTTTT,CASSLGTGVYTGELFF
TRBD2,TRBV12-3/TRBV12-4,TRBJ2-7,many,TGTGCCAGCAGCATACTAGCGGGGGAGTACGAGCAGTACTTC,CASSILAGEYEQYF
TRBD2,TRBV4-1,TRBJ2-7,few,TGCGCCAGCAGCCCCGACTTCGGGGGGGCAAGAGGGAACTACGAGCAGTACTTC,CASSPDFGGARGNYEQYF
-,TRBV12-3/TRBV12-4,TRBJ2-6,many,TGTGCCAGCAGGCATCGATCTGGGGCCAACGTCCTGACTTTC,CASRHRSGANVLTF
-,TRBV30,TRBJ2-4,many,TGTGCCTGGAGCAGGGCGGGGGCCAAAAACATTCAGTACTTC,CAWSRAGAKNIQYF
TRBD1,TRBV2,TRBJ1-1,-,TGTGCCAGCAGTGTACAGGGGCAAAACACTGAAGCTTTCTTT,CASSVQGQNTEAFF
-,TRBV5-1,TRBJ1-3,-,TGCGCCAGCACCCCTTCGGCGGGAGTCTTTGGAGACACCATATATTTT,CASTPSAGVFGDTIYF
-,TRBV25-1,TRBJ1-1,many,TGTGCCAGCAGTGTTCCTCATGAAGCTTTCTTT,CASSVPHEAFF
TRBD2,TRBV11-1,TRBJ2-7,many,TGTGCCAGCAGCTTAGGGACTAGCGGGAATTACTACGAGCAGTACTTC,CASSLGTSGNYYEQYF
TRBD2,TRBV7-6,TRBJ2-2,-,TGTGCCAGCAGACCGGGACTAGCGGGAGCCGGGGAGCTGTTTTTT,CASRPGLAGAGELFF